These 32 T cell receptor beta chains share one sample of origin, sequenced in a study of HIV-infected patients and healthy controls. Reverse transcription used about 500 ng RNA and constant-region primers for alpha and beta. Using multiplexing indices, alpha and beta chain libraries were generated apart by chain-specific third strand synthesis. A single record per CDR3 protein comes from TCRdb applying MiXCR to the 5' RACE reads. The data contain roughly 7,400 distinct CDR3 sequences, 9.3% of them singletons. The repertoire came from unfractionated whole blood and reflected all unsorted peripheral T cells. The specimen comprised blood, sampled before antiretroviral therapy. The receptors derive from an adult with HIV infection.

Relative to its sample, this clonotype is medium-sized. Written as DNA, the CDR3 is TGTGCCAGCCCACCCAGAAGGGGCCGCGGACGCACAGATACGCAGTATTTT. Translation gives CASPPRRGRGRTDTQYF. The chain recombines TRBV28 with TRBJ2-3; tentatively, D is TRBD1 (5 bases). Trimming shortened V by 8 bases and J by 1 base, and 22 bases separated the two germline ends. CDR3 length: 17 residues. Germline CDR1 MDHEN, CDR2 SYDVKM.

This clonotype showed up many times. The chain is built from TRBV6-1 and TRBJ2-1; 14 bases match TRBD2. Trimming took 7 bases from V and 8 from J; bases not matched to a gene: 4. The CDR3 covers 14 residues. Germline CDR1 reads MNHNS; CDR2 reads SASEGT. This CDR3 reads CASTGLAGGDEQFF. In DNA form, the CDR3 reads TGTGCCAGCACTGGACTAGCGGGAGGAGATGAGCAGTTCTTC.

Within the sample, this clonotype is medium-sized. The chain carries TRBV7-3 and TRBJ2-1; 9 bases map to TRBD2. Germline lookup yields CDR1 SGHTA and CDR2 FQGTGA. The CDR3 contains 14 residues. Unmatched junction bases numbered 6, after V lost 3 bases and J lost 9 bases. The DNA of the CDR3 is TGTGCCAGCAGCTTGGGACTAGCTGGGGGTGAGCAGTTCTTC. It translates to CASSLGLAGGEQFF.

This clonotype is deemed medium-sized. At one end the junction does not follow the germline gene, possibly because of a read error. The gene calls are TRBV6-1 and TRBJ2-2; D remains unclear. CDR3 length equals 13 residues. The germline CDR1 and CDR2 sequences are MNHNS and SASEGT. DNA for the CDR3: TGCGCAAATAGGCCCCTGAACACCGGGGAGCTGTTTTTT. As protein: CANRPLNTGELFF.

This clonotype was observed at least ten times. The chain recombines TRBV7-9 with TRBJ2-7; TRBD2 matches at 7 bases. Unmatched junction bases numbered 7, after V lost 4 bases and J lost 4 bases. This CDR3 comprises 14 residues. CDR1 and CDR2 from the germline V gene are SEHNR and FQNEAQ (reference sequence). This CDR3 is CASSSSGVGYEQYF. In DNA, the CDR3 is TGTGCCAGCAGCTCCAGCGGGGTCGGGTACGAGCAGTACTTC.

The chain joins TRBV10-3 to TRBJ2-2, with D maybe TRBD1 (6 bases). V gave up 0 bases and J gave up 3 bases, with 11 bases separating them. Per the germline V gene, CDR1 is ENHRY and CDR2 is SYGVKD. The CDR3 has 16 residues. This CDR3 is CAISESWTEDTGELFF. In nucleotides, the CDR3 is TGTGCCATCAGTGAGTCCTGGACAGAGGACACCGGGGAGCTGTTTTTT.

The chain uses TRBV11-2 and TRBJ2-7, with unresolved D. Between the trimmed V and J ends, which lost 1 base and 2 bases, there was a span of 12 bases. CDR3 length equals 15 residues. CDR1 and CDR2 (germline): SGHAT, FQNNGV. The DNA of the CDR3 is TGTGCCAGCAGCTTAGTGGCAGCCGACGCCTACGAGCAGTACTTC. As protein: CASSLVAADAYEQYF.

This clonotype has a count of ten or more. This chain links TRBV7-9 with TRBJ1-1, with a possible D match to TRBD1 (5 bases). CDR1 and CDR2 (germline): SEHNR, FQNEAQ (reference sequence). The V end lost 7 bases, the J end lost 7 bases, and 19 bases lay between the germline ends. CDR3 length: 14 amino acids. This CDR3 reads CASTQRSGTDEAFF. The CDR3 DNA reads TGTGCCAGCACCCAACGCTCTGGGACGGATGAAGCTTTCTTT. The complete variable domain, with remaining parts taken from reference TRBV7-9 and TRBJ1-1, reads DTGVSQNPRHKITKRGQNVTFRCDPISEHNRLYWYRQTLGQGPEFLTYFQNEAQLEKSRLLSDRFSAERPKGSFSTLEIQRTEQGDSAMYLCASTQRSGTDEAFFGQGTRLTVV.

This clonotype was seen only a few times. The CDR3 nucleotides are TGTGCCAGCAGCTTAGCGCTTTCTGGGTATGGCTACACCTTC. Encoded protein: CASSLALSGYGYTF. This chain uses TRBV7-8 with TRBJ1-2; D ambiguous. V lost 0 bases to trimming and J lost 5 bases, with 10 bases between them. The germline gives CDR1 SGHVS, CDR2 FQNEAQ. This CDR3 has 14 residues.

This clonotype showed up just once. The genes are TRBV20-1 and TRBJ2-5, with unresolved D. The CDR3 is 14 residues long. Germline CDR1 and CDR2: DFQATT and SNEGSKA (reference sequence). Deletions cut 3 bases from V and 2 bases from J, with 13 bases between. This chain's CDR3 is CSARERSFQETQYF. The CDR3 DNA is TGCAGTGCTAGGGAGAGATCATTTCAAGAGACCCAGTACTTC.

This clonotype was recorded at least ten times. The chain joins TRBV29-1 to TRBJ2-1; TRBD2 aligns across 7 bases. The V segment lost 4 bases and the J segment 8 bases; nucleotides outside the gene matches: 17. This CDR3 contains 16 residues. Per the germline V gene, CDR1 is SQVTM and CDR2 is ANQGSEA. CDR3 in amino acids: CSVAPSWRESADEQFF. The CDR3 coding sequence is TGCAGCGTTGCCCCTTCTTGGCGGGAGTCCGCAGATGAGCAGTTCTTC.

This clonotype has only one observation. The chain links TRBV12-3 or TRBV12-4 to TRBJ2-4; 7 bases agree with TRBD1. CDR3 length equals 16 residues. V dropped 7 bases and J dropped 1; count of bases not matched to a gene: 10. The CDR3 loop is CASTNLRGPAKNIQYF. The CDR3 DNA reads TGTGCCAGCACCAATTTGAGGGGGCCGGCCAAAAACATTCAGTACTTC.

In this sample, this clonotype is medium-sized. The rearrangement joins TRBV6-5 to TRBJ2-1, with 10 nucleotides matching TRBD2. V lost 0 bases and J lost 7; bases outside the gene matches: 6. The CDR3 consists of 16 residues. Germline CDR1 reads MNHEY; CDR2 reads SVGAGI. CDR3 DNA: TGTGCCAGCAGTTACTCTACTAGCGGGATTAATAATGAGCAGTTCTTC. Its translation: CASSYSTSGINNEQFF.

Judged by abundance, this clonotype is medium-sized. The chain couples TRBV9 to TRBJ2-6; D is unresolved. Per the germline V gene, CDR1 is SGDLS and CDR2 is YYNGEE. V lost 0 bases to trimming and J lost 1 base, with 8 bases between them. The CDR3 loop spans 16 amino acids. DNA for the CDR3: TGTGCCAGCAGCGTAGCTACGAGGTCTGGGGCCAACGTCCTGACTTTC. Its translation is CASSVATRSGANVLTF.

This rearrangement joins TRBV30 to TRBJ2-7, with TRBD2 matching over 7 bases. Germline V gene sequence: CDR1 GTSNPN, CDR2 SVGIG (reference sequence). The length of the CDR3 is 15 residues. The V gene end was trimmed by 0 bases and the J gene end by 2 bases; junction bases not matched to a gene: 7. In nucleotides, the CDR3 is TGTGCCTGGAGTGTAGGGCTAGCGGAGACCTACGAGCAGTACTTC. This gives the protein CAWSVGLAETYEQYF.

Relative to its sample, this clonotype is medium-sized. The V call is TRBV7-8, the J call TRBJ1-1, with D tentatively TRBD1 (5 bases). Per the germline V gene, CDR1 is SGHVS and CDR2 is FQNEAQ. V was pared by 4 bases and J by 0 bases, with 9 bases between. This CDR3 comprises 14 residues. The CDR3 loop reads CASSWGTVNTEAFF. CDR3 sequence (DNA): TGTGCCAGCAGCTGGGGGACGGTGAACACTGAAGCTTTCTTT.

The table lists this clonotype with many counts. Written as DNA, the CDR3 is TGTGCCACCCTGTCGGGGGTCGATACGCAGTATTTT. Translation: CATLSGVDTQYF. V usage is TRBV10-3 and J usage is TRBJ2-3, with a possible D match to TRBD2 (6 bases). The CDR3 sequence is 12 residues long. The V end lost 10 bases, the J end lost 6 bases, and 14 bases lay between the germline ends. The V gene's germline CDR1 is ENHRY and CDR2 SYGVKD.

This clonotype showed up many times. The chain employs TRBV18 and TRBJ1-1; TRBD1 might be the D (5 bases). Germline assignment: CDR1 KGHSH and CDR2 LQKENI. This CDR3 has 16 residues. The V end lost 0 bases, the J end lost 0 bases, and 11 bases lay between the germline ends. In DNA form, the CDR3 reads TGTGCCAGCTCACCACCGGGCGGGGGGATGAACACTGAAGCTTTCTTT. Translating it yields CASSPPGGGMNTEAFF.

Of note for this clonotype: No conserved phenylalanine or tryptophan ends this CDR3, so it is likely a read error. The chain joins TRBV4-1 to TRBJ2-5; possible D gene TRBD2, 5 bases. V dropped 6 bases and J dropped 2 bases, with 10 bases sitting between them. The germline V gene has CDR1 MGHRA and CDR2 YSYEKL. The CDR3 covers 13 residues. The CDR3 here is CASRQWRQETQYL. In DNA, the CDR3 is TGCGCCAGCAGACAATGGAGGCAAGAGACCCAGTACTTA.

CDR3 nucleotides: TGCGCCAGCACCAACAGGGAACAAGAGACCCAGTACTTC. This codes for CASTNREQETQYF. This chain connects TRBV5-1 to TRBJ2-5, with a possible D match to TRBD1 (6 bases). Germline V gene lookup returns CDR1 SGHRS and CDR2 YFSETQ. This CDR3 has 13 amino acids. V shed 6 bases and J shed 2 bases, with 11 bases lying between them.

This clonotype turned up a few times. CDR3 DNA sequence: TGTGCCAGCAGCTTGCAGTCCCATGAAAAACTGTTTTTT. Its translation: CASSLQSHEKLFF. The chain is built from TRBV7-9 and TRBJ1-4, with D unclear. The germline CDR1 and CDR2 sequences are SEHNR and FQNEAQ (reference sequence). The CDR3 sequence is 13 residues long. The V end lost 3 bases, the J end lost 6 bases, and 8 bases lay between the germline ends.

This clonotype ranks as medium-sized. This chain links TRBV3-1 with TRBJ2-4, with D hard to call. The CDR3 sequence is 13 residues long. CDR1 LGHDT and CDR2 YNNKEL come from the germline V gene (reference sequence). Trimming took 2 bases from V and 0 from J, leaving 2 bases between them. In DNA form, the CDR3 reads TGTGCCAGCAGCCAATTAGCCAAAAACATTCAGTACTTC. Protein sequence: CASSQLAKNIQYF.

This clonotype was detected ten times or more. V and J are TRBV4-1 and TRBJ1-2, with D tentatively TRBD1 (5 bases). V was pared by 0 bases and J by 10 bases, with 18 bases between. In germline, CDR1 is MGHRA, CDR2 YSYEKL. The CDR3 runs 15 residues. CDR3: CASSQDPSPGGSYTF. The CDR3 nucleotides are TGCGCCAGCAGCCAAGACCCCTCCCCTGGGGGTTCCTACACCTTC.

This clonotype was seen repeatedly, ten times or more. The CDR3 here is CATEGPDYSNQPQHF. The CDR3 DNA follows: TGTGCCACCGAAGGTCCCGACTATAGCAATCAGCCCCAGCATTTT. The chain has TRBV19 and TRBJ1-5; D call uncertain. This CDR3 has 15 amino acids. V was pared by 10 bases and J by 0 bases, with 16 bases between. CDR1 and CDR2 (germline): LNHDA, SQIVND (reference sequence).

The chain combines TRBV27 with TRBJ2-5; D unresolved. This CDR3 contains 13 residues. CDR1 and CDR2 from the germline V gene are MNHEY and SMNVEV (reference sequence). Trimming took 4 bases from V and 5 from J, leaving 11 bases between them. The CDR3 reads CASSSSSGETQYF. The CDR3 nucleotides are TGTGCCAGCAGTTCCTCCTCTGGCGAGACCCAGTACTTC.

This clonotype is judged medium-sized. This chain links TRBV3-1 with TRBJ2-1; D uncertain. This CDR3 is 12 amino acids long. The germline gives CDR1 LGHDT, CDR2 YNNKEL (reference sequence). Trimming shortened V by 3 bases and J by 6 bases, and 6 bases separated the two germline ends. CDR3 residues: CASSQTINEQFF. CDR3 sequence (DNA): TGTGCCAGCAGCCAGACCATCAATGAGCAGTTCTTC.

This clonotype is judged medium-sized. The V and J genes are TRBV6-5 and TRBJ2-7, with D perhaps matching TRBD1 or TRBD2 (6 bases each). This CDR3 comprises 14 residues. CDR1 and CDR2 (germline): MNHEY, SVGAGI. The ends were cut back, 4 bases at V and 2 bases at J, with 12 bases in the middle. CDR3 residues: CASSLEGGTYEQYF. DNA of the CDR3: TGTGCCAGCAGTTTAGAGGGGGGAACCTACGAGCAGTACTTC.

This clonotype was observed a few times. The chain is built from TRBV18 and TRBJ2-3; possible D gene TRBD2, 5 bases. V lost 2 bases and J lost 4, with 7 bases in between. Per the germline V gene, CDR1 is KGHSH and CDR2 is LQKENI. The CDR3 consists of 13 residues. The CDR3, as DNA: TGTGCCAGCTCACCAGGGGAGCCAGATACGCAGTATTTT. Amino acid sequence: CASSPGEPDTQYF.

This clonotype appeared many times. The chain carries TRBV11-2 and TRBJ2-1; either TRBD1 or TRBD2 may fit D (6 bases each). CDR1 and CDR2 (germline): SGHAT, FQNNGV. The CDR3 spans 12 residues. The V gene lost 1 base and the J gene lost 12 bases, with 10 bases spanning the gap. CDR3 in amino acids: CASSLGGRGQFF. For the CDR3, the DNA is TGTGCCAGCAGCTTAGGGGGGCGGGGGCAGTTCTTC.

This clonotype is labeled as medium-sized. The chain uses TRBV4-1 and TRBJ2-2; 8 bases align to TRBD1. The trim removed 2 bases at V and 8 bases at J, leaving 4 bases unmatched. In germline, CDR1 is MGHRA, CDR2 YSYEKL. This CDR3 has 14 residues. CDR3 sequence reads: CASSQSGGGGELFF. The CDR3 nucleotides read TGCGCCAGCAGCCAATCAGGGGGCGGGGGGGAGCTGTTTTTT.

This clonotype is medium-sized. In DNA form, the CDR3 reads TGTGCCAGCGGGGACGGTATGAACACTGAAGCTTTCTTT. Its protein product is CASGDGMNTEAFF. The V gene is TRBV27, the J gene TRBJ1-1; D possibly corresponds to TRBD1 (5 bases). Per germline, CDR1 MNHEY and CDR2 SMNVEV (reference sequence). V lost 8 bases and J 0 bases, leaving 10 bases between the germline ends. CDR3 length equals 13 residues.

In this sample, this clonotype turned up many times. The chain employs TRBV6-1 and TRBJ2-7, with 12 nucleotides matching TRBD1. The germline V gene encodes CDR1 MNHNS and CDR2 SASEGT. J gave up 3 bases and V 7 bases, and 7 bases lay outside the gene matches. This CDR3 region has 15 residues. The CDR3 region is CASKKGQGAFYEQYF. CDR3 DNA sequence: TGTGCCAGCAAAAAGGGACAGGGGGCTTTCTACGAGCAGTACTTC.